The following is a T cell receptor (beta chain) sequence with its context. Germline and junction disagree at one end, which may indicate a read error. The sample carries other DNA sequences with the same CDR3. CDR3 length: 16 residues. Germline V lookup: CDR1 SGHAT, CDR2 FQNNGV. This sample was included in a study of shared T cell receptors in the human thymus. This table comes from immunoSEQ multiplex PCR, and its TCRdb copy is limited to in-frame clones, with some not included. The table includes 640,000 or so clones, over 75% detected once. The sample was also reused in another study, on human thymus T cells.

The sequenced sample consisted of thymocytes. The sequence was obtained from a boy under two years old with a congenital heart defect. The genes are TRBV11-2 and TRBJ1-6, with 8 bases that match TRBD1. The CDR3, as DNA: TGTGCCAGCAGCGAACAGGGGGAACCCTATAATTCCCCCCTCCACTTT. Translating gives CASSEQGEPYNSPLHF.